This TCR beta chain emerged from a study of CD4 T cells in relation to SARS-CoV-2 and coronaviruses. Germline V CDR1 and CDR2: MNHEY, SVGAGI. V dropped 6 bases and J dropped 1 base, with 4 bases sitting between them. CDR3 length: 12 residues. General study findings and limits: Samples before the pandemic and after infection were not matched within any donor.

The unexposed donors gave CD4+ T cells in about 2011-2018, prior to COVID-19. Isolation of CD4+ T cells took place after roughly nine days in culture. As regards this clone: Its antigen is not identified.

Sequencing used immunoSEQ multiplex PCR; TCRdb keeps in-frame clones, though not all of them. The sample consists of some 30,000 clones, roughly three quarters of them appearing once. The receptor was isolated from a human donor in good health. The source material was CD4+ T cells from PBMCs, cultured in vitro. The chain links TRBV6-5 to TRBJ1-3; D is uncertain. CDR3 sequence: CASSNSGNTIYF. DNA for the CDR3: TGTGCCAGCAGCAATTCTGGAAACACCATATATTTT.